This T cell receptor beta chain originates from a study of blood T cells in healthy people across ages. The second PCR ran about 6 to 12 cycles with a sample-barcoded 5' primer and J-beta primers. The template-switch adaptor was a 5' adaptor with 12 random nucleotides. It tagged each cDNA molecule. TCRdb called the 5' RACE reads again in MiXCR, with one record for every CDR3 protein. The sample comprises over 1,500,000 distinct CDR3 sequences, approximately 40% of which are singletons, and roughly 23% rests with the top ten. Trimming removed 6 bases from V and 4 bases from J, with 14 bases in between. Germline CDR1 SGHTA, CDR2 FQGNSA. The CDR3 loop spans 14 amino acids.

The TCR was taken from a human donor in good health. The sample comprised blood. The rearrangement links TRBV7-2 to TRBJ2-3; D is possibly TRBD1 or TRBD2 (5 bases each). The CDR3 DNA is TGTGCCAGCAGTACCCCGAGGGGTTCAGATACGCAGTATTTT. Its translation: CASSTPRGSDTQYF. Full variable domain (missing parts from reference TRBV7-2 and TRBJ2-3): GAGVSQSPSNKVTEKGKDVELRCDPISGHTALYWYRQSLGQGLEFLIYFQGNSAPDKSGLPSDRFSAERTGGSVSTLTIQRTQQEDSAVYLCASSTPRGSDTQYFGPGTRLTVL.